The 28 T cell receptor beta chains below all came from one sample that was sequenced in a study of radiation and T cells in renal cell carcinoma. Indicated time point: blood 2 weeks post-SBRT. As for treatment: 15 Gy SBRT to primary tumor, nephrectomy 4 weeks later. The data were produced by immunoSEQ multiplex PCR, yet TCRdb's version contains in-frame clones alone and is incomplete. The profile shows tens of thousands of clones, roughly 72% of them singletons. The material sequenced was blood, taken from a patient whose treatment included radiotherapy and nephrectomy. The receptor source for this set is a man in his 60s with renal cell carcinoma.

DNA of the CDR3: TGTGCCAGCAGTACGGGACAGGGTGTCGAAGCTTTCTTT. As protein: CASSTGQGVEAFF. This sequence joins TRBV5-5 and TRBJ1-1, with 9 bases fitting TRBD1. The junction had 7 bases not matched to a gene; V was cut back by 5 bases and J by 8 bases. The CDR3 extends over 13 amino acids. Germline V gene data show CDR1 as SGHKS and CDR2 as YYEKEE (reference sequence). Looking up the rest from reference TRBV5-5 and TRBJ1-1 gives the full variable domain: DAGVTQSPTHLIKTRGQQVTLRCSPISGHKSVSWYQQVLGQGPQFIFQYYEKEERGRGNFPDRFSARQFPNYSSELNVNALLLGDSALYLCASSTGQGVEAFFGQGTRLTVV.

V gene TRBV19 combines with J gene TRBJ1-1; D is perhaps TRBD1 (5 bases). The germline V gene has CDR1 LNHDA and CDR2 SQIVND (reference sequence). V was shortened by 6 bases and J by 1 base, with 15 bases between the two germline ends. This CDR3 is 15 amino acids long. CDR3 bases: TGTGCCAGTAGGCTCCAGGCAGGGTCGAACACTGAAGCTTTCTTT. Protein sequence: CASRLQAGSNTEAFF.

This chain uses TRBV6-1 with TRBJ2-1, with no clear D. The V and J ends lost 6 bases and 5 bases respectively, with 5 bases between them. There are 11 residues in the CDR3. Germline-derived CDR1 and CDR2 are MNHNS and SASEGT. DNA for the CDR3: TGTGCCAGCAGGTTTAACAATGAGCAGTTCTTC. Residues: CASRFNNEQFF.

This clone was seen just once. CDR3 coding DNA: TGTGCCAGCAGCTTAGTTCTCTCTGGGGCCAACGTCCTGACTTTC. This codes for CASSLVLSGANVLTF. V and J are TRBV7-6 and TRBJ2-6, with D unclear. Trimming stripped 1 base from V and 0 bases from J, with 4 bases between. The CDR3 loop spans 15 amino acids. From germline, CDR1 is SGHVS and CDR2 FNYEAQ.

Of note for this clone: The junction shows a germline mismatch at one end, possibly a read error. The chain joins TRBV6-4 to TRBJ1-2; no definite D call. The CDR3 is 14 amino acids. CDR1 is MRHNA, CDR2 SNTAGT, per germline. CDR3 amino acids: CASSLEWGNSGYTF. In nucleotides, the CDR3 is TGTGCCAGCAGTCTTGAATGGGGAAACTCTGGCTACACCTTC.

The chain carries TRBV7-9 and TRBJ1-6; D is perhaps TRBD1 (6 bases). The CDR3 spans 12 residues. Per the germline V gene, CDR1 is SEHNR and CDR2 is FQNEAQ (reference sequence). Trimming removed 3 bases at V and 9 bases at J, with 6 bases between. The DNA for the CDR3 is TGTGCCAGCAGCTTGGGGGCTTCACCCCTCCACTTT. Its protein is CASSLGASPLHF.

This chain connects TRBV6-4 to TRBJ2-7, with D unresolved. CDR3 length: 11 residues. Trimming shortened V by 4 bases and J by 6 bases, and 7 bases separated the two germline ends. Germline V gene lookup returns CDR1 MRHNA and CDR2 SNTAGT. The CDR3 reads CASSVFSEQYV. The CDR3 region has the DNA TGTGCCAGCAGTGTGTTCTCCGAGCAGTACGTC.

Points on this clone: Sequence at one end of the junction differs from germline and may be a read error. The chain combines TRBV13 with TRBJ2-7, with a tentative D call TRBD2 (5 bases). The CDR3 has 14 residues. Germline values: CDR1 PRHDT, CDR2 FYEKMQ (reference sequence). In DNA form, the CDR3 reads TGTGTCAGCAGCTGGAGGACGGGATCCTACGAGCAGTACTTC. Translation: CVSSWRTGSYEQYF.

The V and J genes are TRBV7-2 and TRBJ2-5; D is possibly TRBD2 (6 bases). The CDR3 contains 14 residues. V lost 4 bases and J 5 bases, leaving 14 bases between the germline ends. From germline, CDR1 is SGHTA and CDR2 FQGNSA. The CDR3 DNA reads TGTGCCAGCAGCTCCGACGGGGCGGGGGAGACCCAGTACTTC. Residues: CASSSDGAGETQYF.

The CDR3 DNA is TGCGCCAGCAGTGAGCCCCCGAATGGGCGGAACACTGAAGCTTTCTTT. Translated, it gives CASSEPPNGRNTEAFF. The chain combines TRBV10-2 with TRBJ1-1; D call uncertain. CDR1 and CDR2 (germline): WSHSY, SAAADI. V lost 2 bases and J 1 base, leaving 14 bases between the germline ends. This CDR3 is 16 amino acids long.

The sample holds many counts of this clone. The gene calls are TRBV6-6 and TRBJ1-1, with D possibly TRBD1 on 6 matching bases. V was trimmed by 4 bases and J by 5 bases, leaving 17 bases between them. CDR3 length: 15 amino acids. The V gene's germline CDR1 is MNHNY and CDR2 SVGAGI (reference sequence). This chain's CDR3 is CASSLDGTQATEAFF. CDR3 DNA sequence: TGTGCCAGCAGTTTAGACGGGACACAAGCAACTGAAGCTTTCTTT.

Notes on this clone: The sample holds other DNA sequences that translate to the same CDR3. V gene TRBV7-2 combines with J gene TRBJ2-1; D gene ambiguous. CDR3 length: 11 residues. Germline CDR1 reads SGHTA; CDR2 reads FQGNSA. Trimming left V 3 bases short and J 7 bases short, with 4 bases between. The chain's CDR3 is CASSFYNEQFF. The CDR3 nucleotides are TGTGCCAGCAGCTTCTATAATGAGCAGTTCTTC.

This clone was seen a few times. J is TRBJ1-1 and V is TRBV5-1, with D possibly being TRBD1 (5 bases). The germline V gene has CDR1 SGHRS and CDR2 YFSETQ. This CDR3 comprises 13 residues. The V and J ends lost 2 bases and 5 bases respectively, with 10 bases between them. In nucleotides, the CDR3 is TGCGCCAGCAGCTTTGAGGGGTGGACTGAAGCTTTCTTT. It encodes CASSFEGWTEAFF. Variable domain in full (rest from reference TRBV5-1 and TRBJ1-1): KAGVTQTPRYLIKTRGQQVTLSCSPISGHRSVSWYQQTPGQGLQFLFEYFSETQRNKGNFPGRFSGRQFSNSRSEMNVSTLELGDSALYLCASSFEGWTEAFFGQGTRLTVV.

The chain carries TRBV6-5 and TRBJ1-1; D remains ambiguous. The germline V gene has CDR1 MNHEY and CDR2 SVGAGI. Trimming shortened V by 1 base and J by 6 bases, and 6 bases separated the two germline ends. CDR3 length: 12 amino acids. The CDR3, as DNA: TGTGCCAGCAGTTACTTAGGCTCTGAAGCTTTCTTT. The encoded protein is CASSYLGSEAFF.

This clone was seen a handful of times. The chain combines TRBV7-2 with TRBJ1-2; tentatively, D is TRBD1 (6 bases). Per the germline V gene, CDR1 is SGHTA and CDR2 is FQGNSA. V was trimmed by 3 bases and J by 6 bases, leaving 11 bases between them. CDR3 length: 13 amino acids. This CDR3 is CASSFDRQDGYTF. As DNA, the CDR3 is TGTGCCAGCAGCTTCGACAGGCAAGATGGCTACACCTTC.

The rearrangement links TRBV7-2 to TRBJ2-2; D ambiguous. Germline values: CDR1 SGHTA, CDR2 FQGNSA. Trimming took off 5 bases at V and 3 bases at J, with 13 bases between the two ends. The CDR3 sequence is 15 residues long. CDR3 sequence reads: CASSPRAGYTGELFF. CDR3 in DNA: TGTGCCAGCAGCCCACGGGCAGGTTACACCGGGGAGCTGTTTTTT.

J is TRBJ2-1 and V is TRBV29-1; D unclear. Looked up from germline, CDR1 is SQVTM and CDR2 is ANQGSEA. This CDR3 has 14 amino acids. V shed 0 bases and J shed 6 bases, with 12 bases lying between them. The CDR3, as DNA: TGCAGCGTTGAAGATACCAGGAGATTCAATGAGCAGTTCTTC. Translation gives CSVEDTRRFNEQFF.

This clone was observed once. The chain recombines TRBV18 with TRBJ1-2; D not certain. CDR1 is KGHSH and CDR2 is LQKENI in the germline V gene. This CDR3 has 15 amino acids. Trimming took 0 bases from V and 1 from J, leaving 9 bases between them. The CDR3 region is CASSPPVRDNYGYTF. Here the CDR3 DNA reads TGTGCCAGCTCACCACCCGTCCGGGATAACTATGGCTACACCTTC. Supplemented by reference TRBV18 and TRBJ1-2, the full variable domain reads NAGVMQNPRHLVRRRGQEARLRCSPMKGHSHVYWYRQLPEEGLKFMVYLQKENIIDESGMPKERFSAEFPKEGPSILRIQQVVRGDSAAYFCASSPPVRDNYGYTFGSGTRLTVV.

The chain is built from TRBV6-5 and TRBJ1-1; D gene ambiguous. Germline V gives CDR1 MNHEY, CDR2 SVGAGI. The CDR3 extends over 14 amino acids. Trimming pared 2 bases from V and 0 bases from J, leaving 7 bases between. Here the CDR3 DNA reads TGTGCCAGCAGTTACAGCCAGATGAACACTGAAGCTTTCTTT. Protein sequence: CASSYSQMNTEAFF.

The V gene is TRBV19, the J gene TRBJ2-5, with unresolved D. The CDR3 consists of 13 residues. CDR1 and CDR2 from the germline V gene are LNHDA and SQIVND (reference sequence). V lost 5 bases to trimming and J lost 2 bases, with 9 bases between them. The CDR3 is CASSWVLQETQYF. In DNA form, the CDR3 reads TGTGCCAGTAGTTGGGTATTACAAGAGACCCAGTACTTC.

The rearrangement uses TRBV30 and TRBJ1-4; 8 nucleotides line up with TRBD1. The J segment lost 8 bases and the V segment lost 2 bases, leaving 10 bases of the junction unmatched. The CDR3 spans 15 residues. Looked up from germline, CDR1 is GTSNPN and CDR2 is SVGIG (reference sequence). The CDR3 protein is CAWSTGQGAVEKLFF. The CDR3 DNA reads as TGTGCCTGGAGTACAGGGCAGGGGGCGGTCGAAAAACTGTTTTTT.

The chain links TRBV4-3 to TRBJ2-1, with D perhaps TRBD1 (5 bases). The CDR3 sequence is 14 residues long. Between the trimmed V and J ends, which lost 2 bases and 3 bases, there was a span of 8 bases. Germline CDR1 and CDR2: LGHNA and YSLEER. For the CDR3, the DNA is TGCGCCAGCAGCCAAACCGACAGCTACAATGAGCAGTTCTTC. Protein product: CASSQTDSYNEQFF.

This chain uses TRBV29-1 with TRBJ2-1, with 7 bases identical to TRBD1. This CDR3 comprises 12 residues. V trimming: 4 bases; J trimming: 11 bases; junction bases outside the gene matches: 8. In germline, CDR1 is SQVTM, CDR2 ANQGSEA. The CDR3 coding sequence is TGCAGCGTTGCCCATGACAGGGCGCAGCAGTTCTTC. Its protein product is CSVAHDRAQQFF.

The rearrangement joins TRBV9 to TRBJ2-2; a weak D match, TRBD1 (6 bases). Trimming shortened V by 4 bases and J by 4 bases, and 17 bases separated the two germline ends. Germline assignment: CDR1 SGDLS and CDR2 YYNGEE. The CDR3 is 16 residues long. CDR3 in DNA: TGTGCCAGCAGCACCTCGGGACAAACCATCACCGGGGAGCTGTTTTTT. It encodes CASSTSGQTITGELFF. Full variable domain (rest looked up from reference TRBV9 and TRBJ2-2): DSGVTQTPKHLITATGQRVTLRCSPRSGDLSVYWYQQSLDQGLQFLIQYYNGEERAKGNILERFSAQQFPDLHSELNLSSLELGDSALYFCASSTSGQTITGELFFGEGSRLTVL.

Only a few counts were recorded for this clone. The chain uses TRBV4-3 and TRBJ1-1; D is ambiguous. The CDR3 is made up of 13 amino acids. Per germline, CDR1 LGHNA and CDR2 YSLEER. Trimming removed 0 bases from V and 3 bases from J, with 5 bases in between. CDR3 amino acids: CASSQERDTEAFF. DNA for the CDR3: TGCGCCAGCAGCCAAGAACGGGACACTGAAGCTTTCTTT.

V and J are TRBV18 and TRBJ2-7, with D unresolved. The V end was cut by 6 bases, the J end by 2 bases, with 14 bases between. The germline V gene encodes CDR1 KGHSH and CDR2 LQKENI. CDR3 size: 14 residues. The CDR3: CASSLAGSPYEQYV. The CDR3 coding sequence is TGTGCCAGCTCCCTGGCCGGGTCCCCCTACGAGCAGTACGTC.

The chain carries TRBV15 and TRBJ2-1, with 15 bases that match TRBD2. The CDR3 is 17 amino acids. V lost 2 bases, J lost 10 bases, and 9 bases stayed unmatched. Germline assignment: CDR1 LNHNV and CDR2 YYDKDF (reference sequence). This chain's CDR3 is CATSRPGLAGGPGEQFF. Here the CDR3 DNA reads TGTGCCACCAGCAGACCCGGACTAGCGGGGGGGCCGGGGGAGCAGTTCTTC.

The gene calls are TRBV29-1 and TRBJ1-1, with D possibly TRBD1 on 6 matching bases. Germline V lookup: CDR1 SQVTM, CDR2 ANQGSEA. The CDR3 covers 14 residues. Trimming took 7 bases from V and 0 from J, leaving 15 bases between them. In DNA, the CDR3 is TGCAGCGCTCCGACAGGAAATATGAACACTGAAGCTTTCTTT. As protein: CSAPTGNMNTEAFF.